Below are 29 T cell receptor beta chains sequenced from a single sample in a study of neurological immune-mediated disorders (dated by TCRdb to between 2018 and 2021). Libraries were made using 5' RACE. Sequencing relied on an Illumina HiSeq 2500. The public reads were reanalyzed by TCRdb: fastp trimming at Q25, MiXCR alignment, in-frame beta chains only. Rows are unified per CDR3 protein, each entry keeping the most common DNA and genes. The sample table holds roughly 17,000 distinct CDR3 sequences, of which 2% to 3% were seen once. 5.5% of the sample lies in the top ten. The sample comprised PBMCs. All receptors come from a woman aged 18-29 years with multiple sclerosis.

This clonotype was detected ten times or more. The chain employs TRBV6-5 and TRBJ2-7, with D perhaps TRBD1 (6 bases). The CDR3 runs to 14 residues. Trimming removed 2 bases from V and 2 bases from J, with 10 bases in between. Germline-derived CDR1 and CDR2 are MNHEY and SVGAGI. The CDR3 region is CASSYSRGTYEQYF. In DNA form, the CDR3 reads TGTGCCAGCAGTTACAGTAGGGGGACCTACGAGCAGTACTTC.

This clonotype was found many times. The CDR3 DNA is TGCGCCAGCAGCTTGGCTTCCGGCCGAAACTATGGCTACACCTTC. Amino acid sequence: CASSLASGRNYGYTF. The chain has TRBV5-1 and TRBJ1-2, with D unclear. The germline V gene encodes CDR1 SGHRS and CDR2 YFSETQ. This CDR3 region has 15 residues. Trimming took off 0 bases at V and 2 bases at J, with 11 bases between the two ends.

The table lists this clonotype with many counts. The chain uses TRBV20-1 and TRBJ2-3, with D perhaps matching TRBD1 or TRBD2 (6 bases each). The germline gives CDR1 DFQATT, CDR2 SNEGSKA (reference sequence). V shed 5 bases and J shed 5 bases, with 17 bases lying between them. The CDR3 runs to 14 residues. CDR3 sequence reads: CSAGRGGLRDTQYF. Written as DNA, the CDR3 is TGCAGTGCTGGGAGAGGGGGGCTTCGAGATACGCAGTATTTT.

This clonotype ranks as medium-sized. The J gene is TRBJ2-5, the V gene TRBV20-1; possibly TRBD2 for D (5 bases). The CDR3 runs 13 residues. The germline CDR1 and CDR2 sequences are DFQATT and SNEGSKA (reference sequence). Trimming stripped 5 bases from V and 6 bases from J, with 16 bases between. The chain's CDR3 is CSAWGDVAQTQYF. Written as DNA, the CDR3 is TGCAGTGCTTGGGGAGATGTCGCTCAGACCCAGTACTTC.

This clonotype is classed as medium-sized. This chain links TRBV3-1 with TRBJ2-5, with TRBD2 as a possible D gene (6 bases). The CDR3 loop spans 15 amino acids. Looked up from germline, CDR1 is LGHDT and CDR2 is YNNKEL (reference sequence). Trimming pared 2 bases from V and 4 bases from J, leaving 14 bases between. The CDR3 nucleotides read TGTGCCAGCAGCCAATTACTACTAGCCACAGAGACCCAGTACTTC. This encodes CASSQLLLATETQYF.

At least ten counts were recorded for this clonotype. This rearrangement joins TRBV12-3 or TRBV12-4 to TRBJ1-2, with D hard to call. There are 15 residues in the CDR3. V was clipped by 6 bases and J by 0 bases, with 14 bases between them. CDR3 in amino acids: CASSPKAGTNYGYTF. The CDR3 nucleotides are TGTGCCAGCAGCCCCAAGGCGGGGACTAACTATGGCTACACCTTC.

Ten or more counts support this clonotype. V is TRBV20-1 and J is TRBJ2-5; TRBD2 matches 14 bases. This CDR3 has 14 amino acids. V was clipped by 5 bases and J by 7 bases; unmatched bases: 6. In germline, CDR1 is DFQATT, CDR2 SNEGSKA (reference sequence). The CDR3, as DNA: TGCAGTGCTCGAGGGACTAGCGGGGGTGGGACCCAGTACTTC. It is translated as CSARGTSGGGTQYF.

This clonotype was counted many times. V usage is TRBV6-2 or TRBV6-3 and J usage is TRBJ2-1; no reliable D call. Trimming cost V 5 bases and J 12 bases, with 11 bases left between them. Germline V gene lookup returns CDR1 MNHEY and CDR2 SVGEGT. CDR3 length: 11 amino acids. The DNA of the CDR3 is TGTGCCAGCAGTCAAGCGACGCCGCAGTTCTTC. It is translated as CASSQATPQFF.

This clonotype was counted at least ten times. V and J are TRBV5-1 and TRBJ2-1, with 10 bases fitting TRBD2. The germline gives CDR1 SGHRS, CDR2 YFSETQ. V lost 2 bases and J lost 5; bases outside the gene matches: 4. The CDR3 is 15 residues long. The CDR3 sequence is CASSFASGRNNEQFF. The CDR3 DNA reads TGCGCCAGCAGCTTCGCTAGCGGGAGAAACAATGAGCAGTTCTTC.

This clonotype was counted many times. This chain connects TRBV7-2 to TRBJ1-1; 7 bases line up with TRBD1. The CDR3 extends over 13 amino acids. After removal of 4 bases from V and 3 bases from J, the junction contained 2 bases not matched to a gene. CDR1 and CDR2 (germline): SGHTA, FQGNSA. The CDR3 nucleotides read TGTGCCAGCAGCTGGGGACAGTACACTGAAGCTTTCTTT. It yields the protein CASSWGQYTEAFF.

This clonotype was detected a few times. CDR3 in DNA: TGTGCCAGCAGTTTAGCCAAGGGGAATCAGCCCCAGCATTTT. Translation gives CASSLAKGNQPQHF. This sequence joins TRBV12-3 or TRBV12-4 and TRBJ1-5, with D perhaps TRBD1 (5 bases). Trimming stripped 0 bases from V and 4 bases from J, with 7 bases between. This CDR3 has 14 amino acids.

This clonotype was counted at least ten times. DNA of the CDR3: TGTGCCAGCAGTCCTAGCGGGGCGTCCTACGAGCAGTACTTC. Translation gives CASSPSGASYEQYF. The V call is TRBV7-3, the J call TRBJ2-7; 9 bases align to TRBD2. CDR1 and CDR2 from the germline V gene are SGHTA and FQGTGA. Trimming at V came to 6 bases and at J to 1 base, leaving 4 bases not matched to a gene. The CDR3 loop spans 14 amino acids. The full variable domain, its missing parts supplied by reference TRBV7-3 and TRBJ2-7, is GAGVSQTPSNKVTEKGKYVELRCDPISGHTALYWYRQSLGQGPEFLIYFQGTGAADDSGLPNDRFFAVRPEGSVSTLKIQRTERGDSAVYLCASSPSGASYEQYFGPGTRLTVT.

This clonotype was observed at least ten times. The chain combines TRBV12-3 or TRBV12-4 with TRBJ1-2, with D possibly matching TRBD1 (5 bases). The V and J ends lost 5 bases and 4 bases respectively, with 20 bases between them. The CDR3 contains 16 residues. CDR3 loop: CASSTSGPTYTYGYTF. CDR3 in DNA: TGTGCCAGCAGTACATCGGGACCGACCTATACCTATGGCTACACCTTC.

In this sample, this clonotype turned up many times. The chain has TRBV27 and TRBJ2-2; D remains ambiguous. Deletions cut 5 bases from V and 6 bases from J, with 7 bases between. The CDR3 extends over 12 amino acids. Germline V gene sequence: CDR1 MNHEY, CDR2 SMNVEV (reference sequence). The CDR3: CASSPLAGELFF. The CDR3 nucleotides read TGTGCCAGCAGTCCCCTCGCCGGGGAGCTGTTTTTT.

This clonotype was recorded many times. The DNA of the CDR3 is TGTGCCTGGAGTGCACTGCACACCGGGGAGCTGTTTTTT. Translated: CAWSALHTGELFF. The chain carries TRBV30 and TRBJ2-2; D uncertain. In germline, CDR1 is GTSNPN, CDR2 SVGIG (reference sequence). The germline V and J ends were trimmed by 1 base and 3 bases, with 6 bases remaining between them. The CDR3 loop spans 13 amino acids.

This clonotype showed up many times. V gene TRBV7-2 combines with J gene TRBJ1-1; D perhaps matches TRBD1 (6 bases). Per the germline V gene, CDR1 is SGHTA and CDR2 is FQGNSA. V dropped 2 bases and J dropped 4 bases, with 17 bases sitting between them. This CDR3 spans 16 amino acids. This CDR3 is CASSLRVGSRGTEAFF. In DNA, the CDR3 is TGTGCCAGCAGCTTAAGGGTAGGCAGCAGGGGCACTGAAGCTTTCTTT.

In this sample, this clonotype turned up a few times. The chain has TRBV5-6 and TRBJ1-2; D unresolved. Germline V gene sequence: CDR1 SGHDT, CDR2 YYEEEE. V dropped 4 bases and J dropped 3 bases, with 13 bases sitting between them. The length of the CDR3 is 14 residues. CDR3: CASSPLGGDYGYTF. Written as DNA, the CDR3 is TGTGCCAGCAGCCCGCTTGGAGGTGACTATGGCTACACCTTC.

This clonotype was counted at least ten times. J is TRBJ1-1 and V is TRBV20-1, with D possibly being TRBD1 (5 bases). Germline loops: CDR1 DFQATT, CDR2 SNEGSKA (reference sequence). The CDR3 extends over 14 amino acids. Trimming left V 1 base short and J 2 bases short, with 11 bases between. CDR3 sequence: CSARGGSVNTEAFF. For the CDR3, the DNA is TGCAGTGCTAGAGGGGGGTCAGTAAACACTGAAGCTTTCTTT.

At least ten counts were recorded for this clonotype. The gene calls are TRBV10-3 and TRBJ2-3, with 7 bases lining up with TRBD1. Losses at the gene ends were 3 bases for V and 0 bases for J; bases not matched to a gene: 9. Germline V CDR1 and CDR2: ENHRY, SYGVKD. CDR3 length: 17 residues. Here the CDR3 DNA reads TGTGCCATCAGTGACGGACAGGTGCCGCTCAGCACAGATACGCAGTATTTT. Translation: CAISDGQVPLSTDTQYF.

This clonotype occurred many times. The chain recombines TRBV5-6 with TRBJ2-1; D ambiguous. V lost 0 bases to trimming and J lost 4 bases, with 2 bases between them. The germline V gene encodes CDR1 SGHDT and CDR2 YYEEEE. This CDR3 contains 12 residues. CDR3 region: CASSLVYNEQFF. The CDR3, as DNA: TGTGCCAGCAGCTTGGTTTACAATGAGCAGTTCTTC.

In this sample, this clonotype turned up many times. The chain uses TRBV14 and TRBJ2-4; TRBD1 agrees at 9 bases. The CDR3 spans 13 residues. Per the germline V gene, CDR1 is SGHDN and CDR2 is FVKESK. V lost 4 bases, J lost 7 bases, and 2 bases stayed unmatched. CDR3 nucleotides: TGTGCCAGCAGCCGGGACAGGGAGAACATTCAGTACTTC. Translating it yields CASSRDRENIQYF.

This clonotype was seen repeatedly, ten times or more. CDR3 bases: TGTGCCAGCAGCTTAGACGGGAGGTCCTACAATGAGCAGTTCTTC. Translating it yields CASSLDGRSYNEQFF. This chain connects TRBV7-9 to TRBJ2-1; 7 nucleotides align to TRBD2. Losses at the gene ends were 1 base for V and 1 base for J; bases not matched to a gene: 1. CDR1 is SEHNR, CDR2 FQNEAQ, per germline (reference sequence). This CDR3 is 15 amino acids long.

This clonotype came up many times. The V and J genes are TRBV7-8 and TRBJ2-1, with TRBD2 matching over 10 bases. Trimming at V came to 5 bases and at J to 9 bases, leaving 10 bases not matched to a gene. CDR3 length equals 15 residues. Germline assignment: CDR1 SGHVS and CDR2 FQNEAQ. CDR3 amino acids: CASSATSGTYGEQFF. CDR3 coding DNA: TGTGCCAGCAGCGCCACTAGCGGGACCTACGGTGAGCAGTTCTTC.

This clonotype was counted ten times or more. The CDR3 DNA is TGTGCCAGCAGTTTAGCGCTAAGGGTTGGCTACACCTTC. It is translated as CASSLALRVGYTF. The J gene is TRBJ1-2, the V gene TRBV12-3 or TRBV12-4; D gene uncertain. V was cut by 0 bases and J by 7 bases, with 9 bases left in between. The CDR3 extends over 13 amino acids.

This clonotype was found many times. This chain connects TRBV5-1 to TRBJ2-1; 12 bases are shared with TRBD2. V shed 0 bases, J shed 6 bases, and the junction held 4 bases outside the gene matches. This CDR3 is built from 16 residues. Germline-derived CDR1 and CDR2 are SGHRS and YFSETQ. The DNA for the CDR3 is TGCGCCAGCAGCTTGGGTCTAGCGGGAGGGATCAATGAGCAGTTCTTC. Translating it yields CASSLGLAGGINEQFF.

This clonotype was seen ten or more times. This chain links TRBV12-3 or TRBV12-4 with TRBJ1-2; 7 bases map to TRBD1. Unmatched junction bases numbered 8, after V lost 7 bases and J lost 0 bases. This CDR3 is built from 15 residues. The CDR3 is CASKPSQGPNYGYTF. The CDR3 bases are TGTGCCAGCAAACCTTCACAGGGGCCTAACTATGGCTACACCTTC.

Ten or more counts support this clonotype. This rearrangement joins TRBV3-1 to TRBJ1-1; D is uncertain. V dropped 1 base and J dropped 7 bases, with 7 bases sitting between them. Germline CDR1 is LGHDT and CDR2 is YNNKEL (reference sequence). The CDR3 runs 12 residues. The CDR3 DNA is TGTGCCAGCAGCCAAGTGGAGAATGAAGCTTTCTTT. This translates into CASSQVENEAFF.

Ten or more counts support this clonotype. The chain is built from TRBV11-3 and TRBJ2-3; no definite D call. The CDR3 spans 15 residues. Trimming pared 4 bases from V and 2 bases from J, leaving 13 bases between. Looked up from germline, CDR1 is SGHNT and CDR2 is YENEEA. The CDR3 coding sequence is TGTGCCAGCAGCTCGGACGGAAGATTCACAGATACGCAGTATTTT. Protein product: CASSSDGRFTDTQYF. The variable domain in full, with the rest retrieved from reference TRBV11-3 and TRBJ2-3, is EAGVVQSPRYKIIEKKQPVAFWCNPISGHNTLYWYLQNLGQGPELLIRYENEEAVDDSQLPKDRFSAERLKGVDSTLKIQPAELGDSAVYLCASSSDGRFTDTQYFGPGTRLTVL.

This clonotype occurred many times. J is TRBJ1-1 and V is TRBV20-1, with TRBD1 matching over 7 bases. V gave up 5 bases and J gave up 0 bases; unmatched junction bases: 12. Germline V lookup: CDR1 DFQATT, CDR2 SNEGSKA (reference sequence). The CDR3 length is 16 residues. The CDR3 sequence: CSAAGTDLGLNTEAFF. The CDR3 DNA reads TGCAGTGCTGCCGGGACAGATTTAGGGTTGAACACTGAAGCTTTCTTT.